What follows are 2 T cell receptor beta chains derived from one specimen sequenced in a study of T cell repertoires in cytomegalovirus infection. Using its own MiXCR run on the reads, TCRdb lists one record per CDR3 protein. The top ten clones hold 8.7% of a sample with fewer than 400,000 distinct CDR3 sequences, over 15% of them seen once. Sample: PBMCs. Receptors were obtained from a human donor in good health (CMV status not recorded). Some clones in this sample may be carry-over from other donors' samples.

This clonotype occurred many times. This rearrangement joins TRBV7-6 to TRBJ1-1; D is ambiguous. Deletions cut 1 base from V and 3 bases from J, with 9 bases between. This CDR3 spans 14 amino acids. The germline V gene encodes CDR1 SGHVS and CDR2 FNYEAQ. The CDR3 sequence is CASSLVFLDTEAFF. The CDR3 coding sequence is TGTGCCAGCAGCTTAGTCTTTCTAGACACTGAAGCTTTCTTT.

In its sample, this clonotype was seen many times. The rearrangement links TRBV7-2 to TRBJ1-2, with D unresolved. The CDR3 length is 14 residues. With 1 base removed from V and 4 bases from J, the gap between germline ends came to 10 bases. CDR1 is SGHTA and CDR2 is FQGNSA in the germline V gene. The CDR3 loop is CASSLDPRVYGYTF. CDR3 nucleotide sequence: TGTGCCAGCAGCTTAGACCCCCGGGTCTATGGCTACACCTTC.